Presented here are 13 T cell receptor beta chains from one specimen sequenced in a study of blood T cell repertoires in COVID-19. This table comes from immunoSEQ multiplex PCR, and its TCRdb copy is limited to in-frame clones, with some not included. The sample lists approximately 210,000 clones; approximately 81% were seen once. Sequenced: PBMCs or T cells enriched from blood (not recorded which). These receptor sequences come from a woman aged 50 to 60 with acute COVID-19.

This chain connects TRBV3-1 (or the pseudogene TRBV3-2) to TRBJ2-1; no clear D. CDR1 is LGHDT, CDR2 YNNKEL, per germline (reference sequence). With 2 bases removed from V and 6 bases from J, the gap between germline ends came to 14 bases. The CDR3 is 15 residues long. DNA of the CDR3: TGTGCCAGCAGCCAATCTACCCGTTTCTCCAATGAGCAGTTCTTC. Protein: CASSQSTRFSNEQFF.

The chain uses TRBV6-5 and TRBJ1-1; D may be TRBD1 (6 bases). The V and J ends lost 1 base and 6 bases respectively, with 12 bases between them. The CDR3 is 14 residues long. In germline, CDR1 is MNHEY, CDR2 SVGAGI. The CDR3 sequence is CASSYWGKGAEAFF. The CDR3 DNA is TGTGCCAGCAGTTACTGGGGCAAGGGGGCTGAAGCTTTCTTT.

The rearrangement links TRBV7-2 to TRBJ1-4; D is perhaps TRBD1 (5 bases). Germline lookup yields CDR1 SGHTA and CDR2 FQGNSA. The CDR3 runs to 14 residues. Trimming removed 1 base at V and 4 bases at J, with 7 bases between. CDR3 loop: CASSLGGGNEKLFF. In DNA form, the CDR3 reads TGTGCCAGCAGCTTAGGGGGCGGTAATGAAAAACTGTTTTTT.

V gene TRBV30 combines with J gene TRBJ1-1, with 9 bases that match TRBD1. This CDR3 has 16 residues. Germline CDR1 reads GTSNPN; CDR2 reads SVGIG (reference sequence). The V gene end was trimmed by 4 bases and the J gene end by 1 base; junction bases not matched to a gene: 10. The CDR3 bases are TGTGCCTGGACCCCGGGACAGGGAACTTGGAACACTGAAGCTTTCTTT. This gives the protein CAWTPGQGTWNTEAFF.

This clone was observed a few times. The rearrangement links TRBV27 to TRBJ1-5; TRBD1 matches 7 bases. V was clipped by 6 bases and J by 6 bases; unmatched bases: 8. The germline V gene encodes CDR1 MNHEY and CDR2 SMNVEV (reference sequence). The CDR3 is 14 residues long. This chain's CDR3 is CASRGRGEAQPQHF. The CDR3 DNA follows: TGTGCCAGCAGGGGCAGGGGGGAGGCTCAGCCCCAGCATTTT.

The chain carries TRBV7-2 and TRBJ2-1; possible D gene TRBD2, 5 bases. The germline V gene encodes CDR1 SGHTA and CDR2 FQGNSA. The CDR3 extends over 15 amino acids. The germline V and J ends were trimmed by 5 bases and 0 bases, with 11 bases remaining between them. In DNA, the CDR3 is TGTGCCAGCAGCCCTCTTCGGGACTCCTACAATGAGCAGTTCTTC. Its translation is CASSPLRDSYNEQFF.

This chain links TRBV18 with TRBJ2-5; D is perhaps TRBD2 (6 bases). Germline CDR1 and CDR2: KGHSH and LQKENI. The germline V and J ends were trimmed by 2 bases and 3 bases, with 7 bases remaining between them. The CDR3 runs 13 residues. Written as DNA, the CDR3 is TGTGCCAGCTCACCATGGAGGGAAGAGACCCAGTACTTC. It specifies CASSPWREETQYF.

The chain recombines TRBV7-2 with TRBJ1-6; maybe TRBD1 (6 bases). Deletions cut 5 bases from V and 7 bases from J, with 12 bases between. In germline, CDR1 is SGHTA, CDR2 FQGNSA. This CDR3 spans 14 amino acids. The CDR3 sequence: CASSPQGSNSPLHF. The CDR3 DNA reads TGTGCCAGCAGCCCTCAGGGGTCCAATTCACCCCTCCACTTT.

V and J are TRBV7-2 and TRBJ1-3; 8 positions match TRBD1. The CDR3 loop spans 16 amino acids. The V and J ends lost 4 bases and 2 bases, in that order; junction bases with no gene match: 7. Germline V CDR1 and CDR2: SGHTA, FQGNSA. The CDR3 DNA reads TGTGCCAGCAGCTCCTTTGGGACAGGAGCTGGAAACACCATATATTTT. Its translation: CASSSFGTGAGNTIYF. The full variable domain, completed using reference TRBV7-2 and TRBJ1-3, is GAGVSQSPSNKVTEKGKDVELRCDPISGHTALYWYRQSLGQGLEFLIYFQGNSAPDKSGLPSDRFSAERTGGSVSTLTIQRTQQEDSAVYLCASSSFGTGAGNTIYFGEGSWLTVV.

The genes are TRBV6-4 and TRBJ1-6; perhaps TRBD1 as D (6 bases). V was cut by 6 bases and J by 6 bases, with 9 bases left in between. The germline CDR1 and CDR2 sequences are MRHNA and SNTAGT. The CDR3 contains 13 residues. Here the CDR3 DNA reads TGTGCCAGCAGCAGGGGTTTTAATTCACCCCTCCACTTT. It translates to CASSRGFNSPLHF.

The count of this clone is one. The V call is TRBV19, the J call TRBJ2-1, with 8 nucleotides matching TRBD1. The CDR3 length is 17 residues. J lost 4 bases, V lost 2 bases, and 10 bases had no gene match. Germline CDR1 LNHDA, CDR2 SQIVND (reference sequence). In DNA, the CDR3 is TGTGCCAGTAGTATAATCCCGTCAGGGGGCACTTACAATGAGCAGTTCTTC. Translated, it gives CASSIIPSGGTYNEQFF.

In its sample, this clone was seen a few times. The V and J genes are TRBV28 and TRBJ1-3; weak D call: TRBD1 (5 bases). V gave up 3 bases and J gave up 0 bases, with 9 bases separating them. The V gene's germline CDR1 is MDHEN and CDR2 SYDVKM. The CDR3 consists of 15 residues. CDR3 in amino acids: CASSLGQLSGNTIYF. The CDR3 DNA is TGTGCCAGCAGTTTGGGGCAGCTCTCTGGAAACACCATATATTTT.

The V gene is TRBV11-2, the J gene TRBJ1-1; TRBD1 matches at 7 bases. Germline CDR1 and CDR2: SGHAT and FQNNGV. Trimming at V came to 5 bases and at J to 1 base, leaving 4 bases not matched to a gene. The CDR3 runs to 14 residues. This CDR3 reads CASSPEGANTEAFF. The CDR3 nucleotides are TGTGCCAGCAGCCCGGAGGGGGCGAACACTGAAGCTTTCTTT.